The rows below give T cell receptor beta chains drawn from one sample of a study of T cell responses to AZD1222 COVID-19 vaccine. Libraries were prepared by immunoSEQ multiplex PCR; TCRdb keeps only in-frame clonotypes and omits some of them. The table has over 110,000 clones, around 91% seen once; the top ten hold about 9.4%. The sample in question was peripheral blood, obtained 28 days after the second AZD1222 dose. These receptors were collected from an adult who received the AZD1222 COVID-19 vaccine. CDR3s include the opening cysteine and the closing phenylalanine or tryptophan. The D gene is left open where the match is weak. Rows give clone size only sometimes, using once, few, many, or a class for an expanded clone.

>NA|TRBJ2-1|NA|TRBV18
TGTGCCAGCTCACTCGGACAGTTTGTCAATGAGCAGTTCTTC
CASSLGQFVNEQFF
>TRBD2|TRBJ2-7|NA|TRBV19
TGTGCCAGTAGTATAGGAAGCGGGAGGGCCGGGAACGAGCAGTACTTC
CASSIGSGRAGNEQYF
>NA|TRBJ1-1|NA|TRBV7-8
TGTGCCAGCAGCTTTGGAAAGAACACTGAAGCTTTCTTT
CASSFGKNTEAFF
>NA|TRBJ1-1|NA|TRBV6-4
TGTGCCAGCAGTGTCTCCGGAGGGAACACTGAAGCTTTCTTT
CASSVSGGNTEAFF
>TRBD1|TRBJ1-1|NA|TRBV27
TGTGCCAGCAGTTCCAGACAGGGGGCCATCCAAGCTTTCTTT
CASSSRQGAIQAFF
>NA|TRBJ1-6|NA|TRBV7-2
TGTGCCAGCTCTATCACCCCTGTTGCCTATAATTCACCCCTCCACTTT
CASSITPVAYNSPLHF
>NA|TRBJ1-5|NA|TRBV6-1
TGTGCCAGCAGTGAACCAGGGGTTGGTGATCAGCCCCAGCATTTT
CASSEPGVGDQPQHF
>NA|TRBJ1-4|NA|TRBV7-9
TGTGCCAGCAGCCCGGGATCCGGTCTTAATGAAAAACTGTTTTTT
CASSPGSGLNEKLFF
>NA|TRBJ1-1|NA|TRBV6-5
TGTGCCAGCATTTCGTGGCCCGGGGAAGCTTTCTTT
CASISWPGEAFF
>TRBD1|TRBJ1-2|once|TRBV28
TGTGCCAGCAGTCGACAGGGGGGCTATGGCTACACCTTC
CASSRQGGYGYTF
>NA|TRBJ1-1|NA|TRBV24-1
TGTGCCACCAGTGAGGGAGTCACAGGTGAAGCTTTCTTT
CATSEGVTGEAFF
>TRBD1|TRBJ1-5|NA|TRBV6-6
TGTGCCAGCCTATCCCCGGGACAGGGTAGGACTCAGCCCCAGCATTTT
CASLSPGQGRTQPQHF
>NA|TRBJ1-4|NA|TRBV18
TGTGCCAGCTCACCCGACCCCCCAGGGAGAGAACTGTTTTTT
CASSPDPPGRELFF
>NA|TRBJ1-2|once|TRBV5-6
TGTGCCAGCAGCCCCAACAGTTTGTATGGCTACACCTTC
CASSPNSLYGYTF
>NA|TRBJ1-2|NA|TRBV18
TGTGCCAGCTCACCACCGGCTCCAAAGCAAGAAAGAGGCTACACCTTC
CASSPPAPKQERGYTF
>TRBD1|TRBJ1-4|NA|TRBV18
TGTGCCAGCTCCCAGGGACAGGGGGCCAGCGAAAAACTGTTTTTT
CASSQGQGASEKLFF
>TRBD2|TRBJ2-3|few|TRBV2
TGTGCCAGCAGGGGGGGGTGGGGCACAGATACGCAGTATTTT
CASRGGWGTDTQYF
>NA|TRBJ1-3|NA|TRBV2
TGTGCCAGCAGAGAAGCGGCAGTGTCCTCTGGAAACACCATATATTTT
CASREAAVSSGNTIYF
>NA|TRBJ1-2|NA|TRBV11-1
TGTGCCAGCAGCACGGACGGATGGGGCTACACCTTC
CASSTDGWGYTF
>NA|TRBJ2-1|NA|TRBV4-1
TGCGCCAGCAGCCACCTCGAAAACAATGAGCAGTTCTTC
CASSHLENNEQFF